This T cell receptor beta chain was profiled in a study of OX40 agonist ivuxolimab in advanced cancers. For the study at large: Males comprised 82.7% of the group, whose mean age was about 60 years (range roughly 23 to 80). Partial responses were seen in three patients, one with hepatocellular carcinoma and two with cutaneous melanoma. Study-wide results and caveats: Clonal expansion from baseline to week 6 occurred in both CD4+ and CD8+ T cells.

Some clones are missing from TCRdb's copy, which holds only in-frame ones; the method was immunoSEQ multiplex PCR. The table records tens of thousands of clones, less than 95% of them present only once. J gave up 7 bases and V 8 bases, and 12 bases lay outside the gene matches. Germline V gives CDR1 MNHNS, CDR2 SASEGT. There are 15 residues in the CDR3. Blood got drawn at baseline, again on cycle 4 day 1, and then on cycle 7 day 1. Details on this clone: Its antigen is still unknown.

The chain combines TRBV6-1 with TRBJ2-1; 9 bases agree with TRBD2. The specimen comprised CD4+ or CD8+ T cells sorted from blood, sampled in a trial of the OX40 agonist ivuxolimab. The clonotype was recovered from an adult with an advanced solid tumor such as melanoma, head and neck, liver or kidney cancer. The chain's CDR3 is CASQKLAGQGNEQFF. DNA for the CDR3: TGTGCCAGCCAAAAACTAGCGGGTCAGGGGAATGAGCAGTTCTTC.